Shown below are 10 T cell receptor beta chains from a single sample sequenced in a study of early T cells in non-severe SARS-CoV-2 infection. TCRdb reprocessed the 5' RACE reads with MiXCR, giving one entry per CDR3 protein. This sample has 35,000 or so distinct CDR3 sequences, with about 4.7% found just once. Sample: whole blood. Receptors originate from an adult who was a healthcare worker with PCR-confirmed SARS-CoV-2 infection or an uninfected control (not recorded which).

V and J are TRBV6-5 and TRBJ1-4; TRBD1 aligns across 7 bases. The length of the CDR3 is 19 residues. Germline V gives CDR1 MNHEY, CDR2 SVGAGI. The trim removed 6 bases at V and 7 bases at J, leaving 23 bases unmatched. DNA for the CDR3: TGTGCCAGCAGCCCTCAGACAGGGCCGGAATTCGGGCTACGTGAAAAACTGTTTTTT. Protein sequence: CASSPQTGPEFGLREKLFF.

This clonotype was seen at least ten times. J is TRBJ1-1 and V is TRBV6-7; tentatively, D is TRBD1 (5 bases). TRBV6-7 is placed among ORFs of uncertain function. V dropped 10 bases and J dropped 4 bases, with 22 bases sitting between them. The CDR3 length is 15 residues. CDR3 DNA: TGTGCCACCGGCTTTGTCGGAGCCGGGGGCACTGAAGCTTTCTTT. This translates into CATGFVGAGGTEAFF.

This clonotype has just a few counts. For the CDR3, the DNA is TGCAGCGTTGGTCCGTCGGGACAGCCGACTGAAGCTTTCTTT. Its translation is CSVGPSGQPTEAFF. The chain combines TRBV29-1 with TRBJ1-1, with TRBD1 matching over 7 bases. Trimming removed 4 bases from V and 5 bases from J; junction bases left unmatched: 10. This CDR3 spans 14 amino acids. In germline, CDR1 is SQVTM, CDR2 ANQGSEA.

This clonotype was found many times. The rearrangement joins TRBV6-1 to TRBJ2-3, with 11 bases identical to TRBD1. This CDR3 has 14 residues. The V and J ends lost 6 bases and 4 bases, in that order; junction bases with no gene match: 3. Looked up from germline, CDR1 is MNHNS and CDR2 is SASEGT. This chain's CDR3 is CASSAGQGADTQYF. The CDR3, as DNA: TGTGCCAGCAGCGCGGGACAGGGGGCAGATACGCAGTATTTT.

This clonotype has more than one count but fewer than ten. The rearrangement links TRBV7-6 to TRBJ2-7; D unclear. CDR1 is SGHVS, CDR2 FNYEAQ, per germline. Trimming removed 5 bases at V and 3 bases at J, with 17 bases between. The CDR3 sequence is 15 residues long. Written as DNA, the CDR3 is TGTGCCAGCAGCCCAGACGTTCCAGCCCACTACGAGCAGTACTTC. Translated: CASSPDVPAHYEQYF.

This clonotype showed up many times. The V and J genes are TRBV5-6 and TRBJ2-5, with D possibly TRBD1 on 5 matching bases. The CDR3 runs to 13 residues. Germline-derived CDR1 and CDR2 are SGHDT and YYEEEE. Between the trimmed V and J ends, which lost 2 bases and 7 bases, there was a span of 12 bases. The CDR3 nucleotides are TGTGCCAGCAGCTTCCCTTTAAGGGGGACCCAGTACTTC. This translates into CASSFPLRGTQYF. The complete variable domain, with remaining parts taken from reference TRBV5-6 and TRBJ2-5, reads DAGVTQSPTHLIKTRGQQVTLRCSPKSGHDTVSWYQQALGQGPQFIFQYYEEEERQRGNFPDRFSGHQFPNYSSELNVNALLLGDSALYLCASSFPLRGTQYFGPGTRLLVL.

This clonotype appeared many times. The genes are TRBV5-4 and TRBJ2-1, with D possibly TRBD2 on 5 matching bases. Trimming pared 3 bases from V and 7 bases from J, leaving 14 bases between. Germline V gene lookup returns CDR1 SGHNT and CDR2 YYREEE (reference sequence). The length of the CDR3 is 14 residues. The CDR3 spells CASSSLPGENEQFF. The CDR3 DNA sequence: TGTGCCAGCAGCTCTCTCCCCGGGGAGAATGAGCAGTTCTTC.

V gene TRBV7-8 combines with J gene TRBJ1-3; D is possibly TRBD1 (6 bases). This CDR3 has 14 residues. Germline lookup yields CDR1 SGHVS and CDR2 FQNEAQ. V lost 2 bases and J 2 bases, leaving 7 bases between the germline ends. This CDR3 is CASSLNRAGNTIYF. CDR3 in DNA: TGTGCCAGCAGCTTAAACAGGGCTGGAAACACCATATATTTT.

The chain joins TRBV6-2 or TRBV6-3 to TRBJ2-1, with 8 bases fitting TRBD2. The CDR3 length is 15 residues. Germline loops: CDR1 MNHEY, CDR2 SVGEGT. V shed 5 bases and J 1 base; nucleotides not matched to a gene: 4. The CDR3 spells CASSRTSGSYNEQFF. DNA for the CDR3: TGTGCCAGCAGTAGAACTAGCGGATCCTACAATGAGCAGTTCTTC.

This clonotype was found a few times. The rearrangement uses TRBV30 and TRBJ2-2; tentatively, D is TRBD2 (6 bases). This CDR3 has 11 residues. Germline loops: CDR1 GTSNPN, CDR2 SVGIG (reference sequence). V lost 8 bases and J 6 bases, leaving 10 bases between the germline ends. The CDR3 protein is CAGGVSGELFF. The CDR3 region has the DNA TGTGCCGGCGGGGTGTCCGGGGAGCTGTTTTTT.